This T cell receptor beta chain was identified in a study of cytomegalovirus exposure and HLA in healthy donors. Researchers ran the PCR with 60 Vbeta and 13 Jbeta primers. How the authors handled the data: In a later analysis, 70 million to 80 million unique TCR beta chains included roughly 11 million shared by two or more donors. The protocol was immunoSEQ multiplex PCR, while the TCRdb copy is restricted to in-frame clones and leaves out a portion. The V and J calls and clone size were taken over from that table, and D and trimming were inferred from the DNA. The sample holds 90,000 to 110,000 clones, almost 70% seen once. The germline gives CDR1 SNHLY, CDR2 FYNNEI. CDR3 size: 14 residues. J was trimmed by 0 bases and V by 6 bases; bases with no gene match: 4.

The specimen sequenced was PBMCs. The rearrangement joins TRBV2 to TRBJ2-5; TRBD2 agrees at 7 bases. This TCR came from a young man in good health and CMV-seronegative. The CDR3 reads CASSAGTNQETQYF. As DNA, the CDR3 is TGTGCCAGCAGCGCCGGGACTAACCAAGAGACCCAGTACTTC. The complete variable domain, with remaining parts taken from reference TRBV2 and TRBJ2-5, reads EPEVTQTPSHQVTQMGQEVILRCVPISNHLYFYWYRQILGQKVEFLVSFYNNEISEKSEIFDDQFSVERPDGSNFTLKIRSTKLEDSAMYFCASSAGTNQETQYFGPGTRLLVL.